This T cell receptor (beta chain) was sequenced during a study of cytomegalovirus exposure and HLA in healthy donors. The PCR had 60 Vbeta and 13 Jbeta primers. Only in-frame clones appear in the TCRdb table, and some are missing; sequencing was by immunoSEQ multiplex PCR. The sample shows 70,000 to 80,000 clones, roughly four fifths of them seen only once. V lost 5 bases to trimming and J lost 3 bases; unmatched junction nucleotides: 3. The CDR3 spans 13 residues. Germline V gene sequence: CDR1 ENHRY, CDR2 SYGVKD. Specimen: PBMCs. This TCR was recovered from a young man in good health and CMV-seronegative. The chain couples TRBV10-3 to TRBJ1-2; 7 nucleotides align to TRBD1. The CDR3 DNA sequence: TGTGCCATCAGTTACAGGGGTGACTATGGCTACACCTTC. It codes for CAISYRGDYGYTF.